This T cell receptor (beta chain) appears in the sequencing data of a study of beta chain features in type 1 diabetes (dated by TCRdb to the late 2010s). With regard to the full study: Mean age, gender distribution, total cell number and subset yield did not differ between patients and healthy donors. A total of 107,917,701 sorted cells were examined across all samples, and the number of cells per subset was strongly correlated with RNA yield. Regulatory and stem cell-like memory subsets were obtained from only 8 patients and roughly eight healthy donors, while naive and central memory subsets were obtained from all 30 or so donors. In the study, recently diagnosed type 1 diabetes patients and matched healthy donors were compared on the TCRB repertoires of their sorted circulating CD4+ T cell subsets.

A word on this clone: Its antigen is unknown. Base qualities are missing; no much larger clone stands one base away. This sample also contains other DNA sequences that code for the same CDR3.

The paper as a whole reports these results and caveats: A moderate but significant shortening of TCRB CDR3 length was observed in type 1 diabetes patients in all four CD4+ subsets. PCR may preferentially amplify shorter templates, but because patient and control samples were amplified and corrected together, any resulting skew would affect both groups equally. Because cDNA was sequenced instead of genomic DNA, highly expressing activated cells could be over-represented, though the groups showed no difference in activation or CD3 levels. At VDJ recombination sites, patients with type 1 diabetes made fewer insertions and deleted more nucleotides, a pattern implying thymic rearrangement abnormalities. Naive, central memory and regulatory TCRB repertoires appeared to be more alike among patients than among healthy donors. Because the HLA sub-analyses included only small numbers of individuals, any influence of HLA type on TCRB rearrangement was left unresolved.

Each donor gave one peripheral blood draw, averaging roughly 0.11 L, which was collected into heparinised tubes. A BD FACSAria II was used to sort naive, central memory, regulatory and stem cell-like memory CD4+ T cells with a panel that included CD45RO, CCR7, CD25, CD127, CD95 and CD27. Purity was above 95% for every sorted population. PBMCs were isolated immediately by Lymphoprep density gradient centrifugation and stained directly without culture. Samples were stained and sorted in pairs, with one healthy donor and one patient per experiment, so that batch effects were minimized. All of the isolated RNA was reverse transcribed with the High Capacity cDNA Reverse Transcription Kit, so expressed TCRB transcripts were sequenced. Deep immunoSEQ sequencing was performed on naive, central memory and regulatory T cell samples, with an average of around 3.5 million total reads per sample. After sorted cells were lysed in RLT buffer, RNA was extracted with DNase-treated RNeasy Micro or Mini kits, with the choice depending on cell number. To prevent cross-contamination, every cell subset was processed on its own, while patient and healthy donor samples were processed together. Using the immunoSEQ multiplex PCR, TCRB sequences were amplified from cDNA into 87-bp fragments spanning the CDR3 region. Sequencing of the amplicons was performed on the Illumina HiSeq platform. The published analysis was carried out like this. Synthetic template baselines were used to correct PCR bias computationally, reads within Hamming distance 2 were collapsed together, and singletons that could not be merged were discarded. Reads were aligned against IMGT to assign V, D and J genes, CDR3 length and insertions or deletions at six rearrangement sites. Within each subset, clonotype counts were normalized to the number of sorted cells before true diversity and Gini coefficients were calculated with the tcR R package. The overlap coefficient, calculated on TCRB nucleotide sequences, was used to quantify repertoire sharing. As a proxy for the pre-selection repertoire, out-of-frame TCRB sequences from naive cells were analyzed. The table was pulled from immuneACCESS by TCRdb, which kept in-frame rearrangements only. Such tables lose some clones; where checked, under half of the loss comes from unresolved V genes, and the rest has no known cause. That table furnishes V, J and clone size, whereas the DNA furnished D and trimming. This sample gives 680,000 or so clones in total; roughly 16% of them show up just once. The top ten hold about 0.086% of the sample.

The sequence was obtained from a man aged 18 to 30 in good health. The sample comprised naive CD4+ T cells from blood. The sample's cell subset or site label, decoded: true naive CD4+ T cells.

The CDR3 reads CASSFRTGSMNTEAFF. The DNA is as follows: TGTGCCAGCAGCTTCCGAACAGGGTCCATGAACACTGAAGCTTTCTTT. The chain was built from TRBV7-9 and TRBJ1-1; TRBD1 might be the D gene, on 6 matching bases. Taken from cysteine to phenylalanine, the CDR3 has 16 residues. The sequence is cut down to CDR3 DNA, 48 bases in frame from base 1. A distance of 14 bases separates the germline ends of V and J, which lose 3 bases and 0 bases respectively. CDR1 SEHNR and CDR2 FQNEAQ are derived from the germline V gene (reference sequence).